Only one count was recorded for the clone carrying this TCR beta chain. Its antigen is unknown. Produced via immunoSEQ multiplex PCR; TCRdb's table is partial and in-frame only. The sample includes 25,000 to 35,000 clones, roughly 89% seen only once; the top ten take 5% to 7%. These data are taken from a study of T cells in tuberculosis. Study-level points and caveats: The TCR-beta difference was not significant; alpha differences partly reflected length. Active tuberculosis TCR-alpha repertoires lay closer to GMM-specific TCRs than IGRA-negative controls, suggesting clonal expansion. Cases with active tuberculosis were adults, while controls were adolescents.

This CDR3 spans 16 amino acids. Each clinical donor contributed on average around 100,000 T cells from unsorted cryopreserved PBMC. The V and J genes are TRBV12-2 and TRBJ2-3; TRBD2, the table's D call, lacks a check against the DNA. TRBV12-2 is designated a pseudogene. Sequencing was performed on PBMCs. The origin of this receptor is a donor under 30 with latent tuberculosis or without tuberculosis infection. CDR3 in DNA: TGTGCAAGTCGCTTAGTCCCGCGGGGGAGAGGAGATACGCAGTATTTT. This translates into CASRLVPRGRGDTQYF.